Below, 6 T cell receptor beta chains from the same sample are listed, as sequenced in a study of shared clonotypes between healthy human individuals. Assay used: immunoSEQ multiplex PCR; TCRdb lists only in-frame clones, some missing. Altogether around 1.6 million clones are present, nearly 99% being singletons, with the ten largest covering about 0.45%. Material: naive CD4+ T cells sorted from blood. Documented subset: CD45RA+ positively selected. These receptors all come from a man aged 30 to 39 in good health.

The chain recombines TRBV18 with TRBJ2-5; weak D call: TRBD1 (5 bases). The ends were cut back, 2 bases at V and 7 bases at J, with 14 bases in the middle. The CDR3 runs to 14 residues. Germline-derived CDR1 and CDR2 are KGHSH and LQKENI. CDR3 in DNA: TGTGCCAGCTCACCAGAAGGGGCCACTACGACCCAGTACTTC. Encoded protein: CASSPEGATTTQYF. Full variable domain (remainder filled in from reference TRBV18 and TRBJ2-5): NAGVMQNPRHLVRRRGQEARLRCSPMKGHSHVYWYRQLPEEGLKFMVYLQKENIIDESGMPKERFSAEFPKEGPSILRIQQVVRGDSAAYFCASSPEGATTTQYFGPGTRLLVL.

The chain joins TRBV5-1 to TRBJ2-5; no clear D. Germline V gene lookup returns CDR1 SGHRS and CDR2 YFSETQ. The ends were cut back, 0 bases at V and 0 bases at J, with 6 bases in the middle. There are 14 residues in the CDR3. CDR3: CASSLVPNQETQYF. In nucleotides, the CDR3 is TGCGCCAGCAGCTTGGTGCCAAACCAAGAGACCCAGTACTTC.

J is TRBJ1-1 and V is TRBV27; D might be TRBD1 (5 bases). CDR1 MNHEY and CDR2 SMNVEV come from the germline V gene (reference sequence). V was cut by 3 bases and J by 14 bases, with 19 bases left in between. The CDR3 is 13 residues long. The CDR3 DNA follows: TGTGCCAGCAGTTTGGGAGCCGGGACGCGGTACTTCTTT. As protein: CASSLGAGTRYFF.

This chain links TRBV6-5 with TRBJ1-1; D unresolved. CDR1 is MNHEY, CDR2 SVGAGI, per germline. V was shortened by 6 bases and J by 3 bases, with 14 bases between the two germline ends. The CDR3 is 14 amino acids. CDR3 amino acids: CASSRTRSYTEAFF. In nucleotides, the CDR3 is TGTGCCAGCAGCCGAACCCGGAGTTACACTGAAGCTTTCTTT.

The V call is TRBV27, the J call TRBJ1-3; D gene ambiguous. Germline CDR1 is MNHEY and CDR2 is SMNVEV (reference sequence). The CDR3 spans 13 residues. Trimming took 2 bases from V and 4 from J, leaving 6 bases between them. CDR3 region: CASSLKFGNTIYF. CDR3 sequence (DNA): TGTGCCAGCAGTTTAAAGTTCGGAAACACCATATATTTT.

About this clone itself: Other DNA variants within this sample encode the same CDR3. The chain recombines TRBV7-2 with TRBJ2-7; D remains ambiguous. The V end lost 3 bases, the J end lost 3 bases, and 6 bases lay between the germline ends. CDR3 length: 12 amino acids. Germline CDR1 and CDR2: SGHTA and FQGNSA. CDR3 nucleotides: TGTGCCAGCAGCTTTAACAGCTACGAGCAGTACTTC. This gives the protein CASSFNSYEQYF.